Listed below are T cell receptor beta chains from one sample, sequenced in a study of blood T cell repertoires in COVID-19. Data came from immunoSEQ multiplex PCR; TCRdb stores just in-frame clones and leaves some out. Of 150,000 to 200,000 clones in the sample, roughly 90% were seen once. Material for sequencing was peripheral blood. Receptors were obtained from a woman in her 70s with acute or convalescent COVID-19. Each CDR3 is given with its conserved first and last residue. Each record gives: clone size, V gene, D gene, J gene, CDR3 protein, CDR3 DNA. D genes are given only for firm matches. The size of a clone is reported for some rows only, either as once, few or many, or as a class for expanded clones.

size: -
V: TRBV6-5
D: TRBD1
J: TRBJ2-7
CDR3: CASGGTGSYYEQYF
DNA: TGTGCCAGCGGGGGGACAGGGAGCTACTACGAGCAGTACTTC

size: -
V: TRBV11-2
D: TRBD1
J: TRBJ1-6
CDR3: CASSHTEGTVYNSPLHF
DNA: TGTGCCAGCAGCCATACCGAAGGGACAGTCTATAATTCACCCCTCCACTTT

size: few
V: TRBV4-2
D: -
J: TRBJ1-2
CDR3: CASSQDRVGYTF
DNA: TGTGCCAGCAGCCAAGACAGGGTTGGCTACACCTTC

size: -
V: TRBV24-1
D: -
J: TRBJ2-3
CDR3: CATSDSRLGGTDTQYF
DNA: TGTGCCACCAGTGATTCGAGACTAGGCGGGACAGATACGCAGTATTTT

size: -
V: TRBV6-5
D: TRBD1
J: TRBJ2-7
CDR3: CASTYTGTGGYEQYF
DNA: TGTGCCAGCACTTACACCGGGACAGGGGGCTACGAGCAGTACTTC

size: few
V: TRBV2
D: -
J: TRBJ1-6
CDR3: CASTSLGSPLHF
DNA: TGTGCCAGCACCAGCCTGGGCTCACCCCTCCACTTT

size: -
V: TRBV7-6
D: -
J: TRBJ2-5
CDR3: CASSFGGRETQYF
DNA: TGTGCCAGCAGCTTCGGGGGGCGTGAGACCCAGTACTTC

size: -
V: TRBV29-1
D: -
J: TRBJ2-7
CDR3: CSVVTGSNEQYF
DNA: TGCAGCGTTGTAACCGGGTCAAACGAGCAGTACTTC

size: -
V: TRBV6-5
D: -
J: TRBJ1-2
CDR3: CASEDRNYGYTF
DNA: TGTGCCAGCGAAGACAGGAACTATGGCTACACCTTC

size: -
V: TRBV7-2
D: TRBD2
J: TRBJ2-5
CDR3: CASSFNRAGGPRETQYF
DNA: TGTGCCAGCAGCTTCAACCGAGCGGGGGGGCCGAGAGAGACCCAGTACTTC

size: -
V: TRBV5-1
D: TRBD2
J: TRBJ2-1
CDR3: CASSQQTSGGAQEQFF
DNA: TGCGCCAGCAGCCAACAGACTAGCGGGGGGGCCCAGGAGCAGTTCTTC

size: -
V: TRBV7-9
D: -
J: TRBJ2-5
CDR3: CASSPGRAAGPQETQYF
DNA: TGTGCCAGCAGCCCCGGCCGGGCGGCGGGACCCCAAGAGACCCAGTACTTC

size: -
V: TRBV25-1
D: TRBD1
J: TRBJ1-5
CDR3: CASSDRGPQPQHF
DNA: TGTGCCAGCAGTGACAGGGGGCCCCAGCCCCAGCATTTT

size: -
V: TRBV14
D: -
J: TRBJ1-6
CDR3: CASSPRTSNSPLHF
DNA: TGTGCCAGCAGCCCCCGGACAAGTAATTCACCCCTCCACTTT

size: -
V: TRBV10-3
D: TRBD1
J: TRBJ1-6
CDR3: CAAGRTGVNSPLHF
DNA: TGTGCCGCTGGGAGGACAGGGGTTAATTCACCCCTCCACTTT

size: once
V: TRBV7-2
D: -
J: TRBJ1-5
CDR3: CASSLDGGWSQPQHF
DNA: TGTGCCAGCAGCTTAGATGGGGGCTGGAGTCAGCCCCAGCATTTT

size: -
V: TRBV25-1
D: -
J: TRBJ2-7
CDR3: CASSEIGSLYEQYF
DNA: TGTGCCAGCAGTGAAATCGGGTCTCTCTACGAGCAGTACTTC

size: -
V: TRBV3-1/TRBV3-2
D: -
J: TRBJ1-5
CDR3: CASSQAGIQPQHF
DNA: TGTGCCAGCAGCCAAGCCGGGATCCAGCCCCAGCATTTT

size: few
V: TRBV10-1
D: TRBD1
J: TRBJ1-5
CDR3: CARSDRYSNQPQHF
DNA: TGCGCCAGGTCGGACAGGTATAGCAATCAGCCCCAGCATTTT

size: -
V: TRBV15
D: -
J: TRBJ2-1
CDR3: CATSNPSYNEQFF
DNA: TGTGCCACCAGCAATCCTAGCTACAATGAGCAGTTCTTC

size: -
V: TRBV9
D: TRBD1
J: TRBJ2-2
CDR3: CASSVDAPGQGRSLFF
DNA: TGTGCCAGCAGCGTAGATGCCCCCGGACAGGGCAGGAGTCTGTTTTTT

size: -
V: TRBV25-1
D: TRBD1
J: TRBJ1-2
CDR3: CASSMPGQLYGYTF
DNA: TGTGCCAGCAGTATGCCGGGACAGCTCTATGGCTACACCTTC

size: -
V: TRBV28
D: TRBD1
J: TRBJ1-2
CDR3: CASSRPGQGYYGYTF
DNA: TGTGCCAGCAGCCGTCCGGGACAGGGCTACTATGGCTACACCTTC

size: -
V: TRBV3-1/TRBV3-2
D: TRBD1
J: TRBJ2-2
CDR3: CASSLNRGAGELFF
DNA: TGTGCCAGCAGCCTAAACAGGGGGGCCGGGGAGCTGTTTTTT

size: -
V: TRBV6-1
D: -
J: TRBJ2-5
CDR3: CASSELDSRETQYF
DNA: TGTGCCAGCAGTGAACTCGACAGTCGGGAGACCCAGTACTTC

size: -
V: TRBV5-1
D: -
J: TRBJ1-1
CDR3: CASSLATRGKAFF
DNA: TGCGCCAGCAGCTTGGCCACCAGGGGAAAAGCTTTCTTT

size: few
V: TRBV7-9
D: TRBD1
J: TRBJ1-3
CDR3: CASSRRTGDSGNTIYF
DNA: TGTGCCAGCAGCCGCCGGACAGGGGATTCTGGAAACACCATATATTTT

size: -
V: TRBV23-1
D: -
J: TRBJ2-7
CDR3: CASSQSGGPGMYEQYF
DNA: TGCGCCAGCAGTCAATCGGGAGGCCCGGGTATGTACGAGCAGTACTTC

size: once
V: TRBV19
D: TRBD1
J: TRBJ1-1
CDR3: CASSRPGQGNTEAFF
DNA: TGTGCCAGTAGCCGACCAGGACAGGGAAACACTGAAGCTTTCTTT

size: -
V: TRBV12-3/TRBV12-4
D: -
J: TRBJ1-1
CDR3: CASSWRADSKAFF
DNA: TGTGCCAGCAGTTGGCGGGCGGACAGCAAAGCTTTCTTT

size: -
V: TRBV10-2
D: TRBD1
J: TRBJ2-7
CDR3: CASRGPQGALLSYEQYF
DNA: TGCGCCAGCAGGGGGCCACAGGGGGCCTTACTCTCCTACGAGCAGTACTTC

size: -
V: TRBV4-3
D: -
J: TRBJ2-1
CDR3: CASSQDGRGSYNEQFF
DNA: TGCGCCAGCAGCCAAGATGGCAGGGGTTCCTACAATGAGCAGTTCTTC

size: -
V: TRBV7-9
D: -
J: TRBJ2-1
CDR3: CASSLAGGYGQFF
DNA: TGTGCCAGCAGCTTAGCGGGAGGCTATGGGCAGTTCTTC

size: -
V: TRBV19
D: TRBD1
J: TRBJ2-5
CDR3: CASRDRGNQETQYF
DNA: TGTGCCAGTAGAGACAGGGGGAATCAAGAGACCCAGTACTTC

size: -
V: TRBV18
D: -
J: TRBJ2-5
CDR3: CASSPQTAETQYF
DNA: TGTGCCAGCTCACCACAAACCGCGGAGACCCAGTACTTC

size: -
V: TRBV4-2
D: TRBD2
J: TRBJ2-7
CDR3: CASSIAGGPYEQYF
DNA: TGTGCCAGCAGCATAGCGGGAGGGCCGTACGAGCAGTACTTC

size: -
V: TRBV19
D: -
J: TRBJ1-2
CDR3: CASSINPGQNYGYTF
DNA: TGTGCCAGTAGTATCAACCCCGGACAGAACTATGGCTACACCTTC

size: -
V: TRBV19
D: -
J: TRBJ1-6
CDR3: CASSISTNSPLHF
DNA: TGTGCCAGTAGTATTAGCACCAATTCACCCCTCCACTTT

size: -
V: TRBV6-1
D: TRBD1
J: TRBJ2-1
CDR3: CASSGGGTGIWNEQFF
DNA: TGTGCCAGCAGTGGGGGCGGGACAGGGATTTGGAATGAGCAGTTCTTC

size: -
V: TRBV7-8
D: TRBD1
J: TRBJ2-1
CDR3: CASSLGTVSYNEQFF
DNA: TGTGCCAGCAGCCTCGGGACAGTCTCCTACAATGAGCAGTTCTTC

size: -
V: TRBV5-4
D: TRBD1
J: TRBJ1-6
CDR3: CASSPGQGAANSPLHF
DNA: TGTGCCAGCAGCCCCGGACAGGGGGCGGCGAATTCACCCCTCCACTTT

size: -
V: TRBV7-2
D: TRBD1
J: TRBJ2-4
CDR3: CASSPDRAIKNIQYF
DNA: TGTGCCAGCAGCCCGGACAGGGCGATCAAAAACATTCAGTACTTC

size: once
V: TRBV12-5
D: TRBD2
J: TRBJ2-2
CDR3: CASGRGLAGETGELFF
DNA: TGTGCTAGTGGTAGGGGACTAGCGGGAGAAACCGGGGAGCTGTTTTTT

size: -
V: TRBV28
D: -
J: TRBJ2-5
CDR3: CASSLLARTGGQYF
DNA: TGTGCCAGCAGTTTATTGGCCAGAACTGGAGGCCAGTACTTC

size: -
V: TRBV11-2
D: -
J: TRBJ2-3
CDR3: CASSSRLNWGTDTQYF
DNA: TGTGCCAGCAGCTCTAGACTTAATTGGGGCACAGATACGCAGTATTTT

size: -
V: TRBV5-1
D: -
J: TRBJ2-1
CDR3: CASSPVEWAPGNNEQFF
DNA: TGCGCCAGCAGCCCCGTCGAGTGGGCTCCCGGAAATAATGAGCAGTTCTTC

size: once
V: TRBV7-2
D: -
J: TRBJ1-2
CDR3: CASRRDRISNYGYTF
DNA: TGTGCCAGCAGACGCGACAGGATCTCTAACTATGGCTACACCTTC

size: -
V: TRBV2
D: TRBD2
J: TRBJ2-1
CDR3: CATSLLLAAYNEQFF
DNA: TGTGCCACCTCCTTACTACTAGCGGCCTACAATGAGCAGTTCTTC

size: -
V: TRBV27
D: TRBD1
J: TRBJ1-2
CDR3: CASRRDSAWSDYGYTF
DNA: TGTGCCAGCAGGCGGGACAGCGCATGGTCGGACTATGGCTACACCTTC

size: -
V: TRBV10-3
D: TRBD2
J: TRBJ2-1
CDR3: CAISGRSGGSYNEQFF
DNA: TGTGCCATCAGTGGGCGTAGCGGGGGGAGCTACAATGAGCAGTTCTTC

size: -
V: TRBV4-2
D: -
J: TRBJ1-4
CDR3: CASRQGFQANEKLFF
DNA: TGTGCCAGCAGGCAGGGGTTTCAGGCTAATGAAAAACTGTTTTTT

size: -
V: TRBV4-3
D: -
J: TRBJ1-1
CDR3: CASSQASVQGFAEAFF
DNA: TGCGCCAGCAGCCAAGCATCTGTTCAGGGGTTTGCTGAAGCTTTCTTT

size: few
V: TRBV3-1/TRBV3-2
D: TRBD1
J: TRBJ1-2
CDR3: CASSQDGTAAYYGYTF
DNA: TGTGCCAGCAGCCAAGATGGGACAGCCGCTTACTATGGCTACACCTTC